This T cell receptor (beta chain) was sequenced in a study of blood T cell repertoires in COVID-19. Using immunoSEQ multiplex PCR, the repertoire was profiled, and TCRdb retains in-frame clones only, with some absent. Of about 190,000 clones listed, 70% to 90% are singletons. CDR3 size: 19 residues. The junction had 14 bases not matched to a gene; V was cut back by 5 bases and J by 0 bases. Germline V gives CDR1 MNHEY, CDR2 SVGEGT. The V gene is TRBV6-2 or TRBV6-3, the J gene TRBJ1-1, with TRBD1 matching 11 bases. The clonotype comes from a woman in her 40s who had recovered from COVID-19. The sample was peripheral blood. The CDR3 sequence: CASSPGTGGALPMNTEAFF. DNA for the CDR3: TGTGCCAGCAGTCCCGGGACAGGGGGTGCCCTTCCTATGAACACTGAAGCTTTCTTT.